The TCR beta chain under discussion was sequenced for a study of beta chain features in type 1 diabetes. The wider study: Healthy donors, compared against patients, showed similar age, gender and cell yields. The study, taken as a whole, reports: The study found that naive, central memory and Treg TCRB repertoires appeared more similar in patients than in healthy donors.

It was via CD45RO/CCR7/CD25/CD127/CD95/CD27 that CD4+ naive, central memory, regulatory and stem cell-like memory cells were sorted. Isolated RNA was reverse transcribed in full, so expressed TCRB transcripts were sequenced. Clones were sequenced by immunoSEQ multiplex PCR, and TCRdb holds only the in-frame ones, with some missing. Of 150,000 to 160,000 clones in the sample, 8.5% to 14% were seen once. CDR3 length: 17 residues. CDR1 SGDLS and CDR2 YYNGEE come from the germline V gene. Trimming took 0 bases from V and 3 from J; bases not matched to a gene: 6. The sample holds a few counts of this clone. Its antigen is as yet unknown.

The TCR originated in a man aged 18 to 29 in good health. J is TRBJ2-2 and V is TRBV9; TRBD2 agrees at 9 bases. Material: central memory CD4+ T cells from blood. CDR3 DNA: TGTGCCAGCAGCGTAGCCCGACTAGCGGCATACACCGGGGAGCTGTTTTTT. It yields the protein CASSVARLAAYTGELFF.